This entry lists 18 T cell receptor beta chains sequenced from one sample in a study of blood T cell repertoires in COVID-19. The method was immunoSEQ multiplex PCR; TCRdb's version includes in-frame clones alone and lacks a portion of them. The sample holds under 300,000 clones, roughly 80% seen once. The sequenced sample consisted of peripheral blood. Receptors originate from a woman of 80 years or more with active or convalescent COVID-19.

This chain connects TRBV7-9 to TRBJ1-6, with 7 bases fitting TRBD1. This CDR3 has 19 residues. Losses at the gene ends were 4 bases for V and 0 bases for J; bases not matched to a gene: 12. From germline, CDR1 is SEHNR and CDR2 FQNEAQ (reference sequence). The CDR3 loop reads CASSYFQTGISSYNSPLHF. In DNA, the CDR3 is TGTGCCAGCAGCTATTTTCAGACAGGGATCAGCTCCTATAATTCACCCCTCCACTTT.

The CDR3 spells CSVDLAGGPGDTQYF. CDR3 DNA: TGCAGCGTTGATCTAGCGGGAGGCCCTGGGGATACGCAGTATTTT. The V call is TRBV29-1, the J call TRBJ2-3; 11 bases are a match to TRBD2. CDR1 and CDR2 from the germline V gene are SQVTM and ANQGSEA. With 3 bases clipped from V and 6 bases from J, the junction kept 8 bases outside the gene matches. This CDR3 spans 15 amino acids.

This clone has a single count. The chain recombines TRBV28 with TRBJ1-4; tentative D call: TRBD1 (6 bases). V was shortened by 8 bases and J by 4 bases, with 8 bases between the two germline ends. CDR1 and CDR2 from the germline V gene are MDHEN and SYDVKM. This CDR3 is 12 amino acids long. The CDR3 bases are TGTGCCAGCGAGGGGGTTAATGAAAAACTGTTTTTT. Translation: CASEGVNEKLFF.

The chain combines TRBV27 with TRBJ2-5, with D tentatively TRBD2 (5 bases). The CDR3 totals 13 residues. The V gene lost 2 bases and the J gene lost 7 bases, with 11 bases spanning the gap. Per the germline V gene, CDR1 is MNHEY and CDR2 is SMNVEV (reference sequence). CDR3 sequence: CASSLAGPGTQYF. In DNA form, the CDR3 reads TGTGCCAGCAGTTTAGCGGGCCCGGGGACCCAGTACTTC.

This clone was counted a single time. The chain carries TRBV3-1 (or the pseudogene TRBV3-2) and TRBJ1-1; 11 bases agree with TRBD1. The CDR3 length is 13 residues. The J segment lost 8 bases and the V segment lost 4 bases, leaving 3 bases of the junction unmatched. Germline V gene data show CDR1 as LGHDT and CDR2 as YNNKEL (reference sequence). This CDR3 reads CASSLGTGGEAFF. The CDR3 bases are TGTGCCAGCAGCCTAGGGACAGGGGGAGAAGCTTTCTTT.

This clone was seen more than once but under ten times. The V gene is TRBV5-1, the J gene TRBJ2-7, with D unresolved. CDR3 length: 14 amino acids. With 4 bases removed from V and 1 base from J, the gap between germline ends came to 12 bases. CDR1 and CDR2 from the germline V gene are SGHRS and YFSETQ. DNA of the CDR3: TGCGCCAGCAGCGACTTAAGAAGGTCCTACGAGCAGTACTTC. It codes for CASSDLRRSYEQYF.

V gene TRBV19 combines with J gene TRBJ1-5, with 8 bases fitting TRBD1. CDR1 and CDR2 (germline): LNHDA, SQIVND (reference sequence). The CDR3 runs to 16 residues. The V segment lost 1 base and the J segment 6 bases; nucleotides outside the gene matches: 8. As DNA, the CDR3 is TGTGCCAGTAGTATAGGCCGACAGGGGACGACTCAGCCCCAGCATTTT. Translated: CASSIGRQGTTQPQHF.

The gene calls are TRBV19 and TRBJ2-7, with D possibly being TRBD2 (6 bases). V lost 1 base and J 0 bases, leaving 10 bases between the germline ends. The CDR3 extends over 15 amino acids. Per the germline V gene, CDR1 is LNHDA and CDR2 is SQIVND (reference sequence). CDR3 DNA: TGTGCCAGTAGTATAGGTGCGGGGTTCTCCTACGAGCAGTACTTC. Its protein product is CASSIGAGFSYEQYF.

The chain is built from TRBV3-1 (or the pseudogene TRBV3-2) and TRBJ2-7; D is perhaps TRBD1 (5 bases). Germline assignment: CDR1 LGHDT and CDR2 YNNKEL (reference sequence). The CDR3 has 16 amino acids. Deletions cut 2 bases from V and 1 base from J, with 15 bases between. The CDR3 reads CASSQKPGLLSYEQYF. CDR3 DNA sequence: TGTGCCAGCAGCCAAAAACCAGGGTTGTTATCCTACGAGCAGTACTTC.

The CDR3 reads CASSIAGVSNTEAFF. For the CDR3, the DNA is TGTGCCAGTAGTATAGCAGGGGTTTCCAACACTGAAGCTTTCTTT. The chain has TRBV19 and TRBJ1-1; D might be TRBD1 (6 bases). This CDR3 is 15 amino acids long. Germline V gene sequence: CDR1 LNHDA, CDR2 SQIVND (reference sequence). The V gene lost 1 base and the J gene lost 2 bases, with 11 bases spanning the gap.

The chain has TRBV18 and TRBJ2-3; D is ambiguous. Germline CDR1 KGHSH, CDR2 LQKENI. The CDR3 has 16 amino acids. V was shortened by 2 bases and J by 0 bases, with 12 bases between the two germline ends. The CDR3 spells CASSPFAVTSTDTQYF. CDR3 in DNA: TGTGCCAGCTCACCATTTGCAGTGACTAGCACAGATACGCAGTATTTT.

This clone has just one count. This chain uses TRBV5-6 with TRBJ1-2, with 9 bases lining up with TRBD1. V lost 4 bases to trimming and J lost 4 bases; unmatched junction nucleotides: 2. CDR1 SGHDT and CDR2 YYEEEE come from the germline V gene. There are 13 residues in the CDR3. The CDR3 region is CASSRQGGYGYTF. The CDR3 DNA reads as TGTGCCAGCAGCCGACAGGGGGGCTATGGCTACACCTTC.

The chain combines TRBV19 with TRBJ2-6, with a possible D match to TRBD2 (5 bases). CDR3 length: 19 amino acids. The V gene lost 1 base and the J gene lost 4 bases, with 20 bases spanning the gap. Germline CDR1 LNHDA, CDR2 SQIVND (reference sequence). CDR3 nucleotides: TGTGCCAGTAGTATAGCCCGCGCCCGAAGCGGCTCCGGGGCCAACGTCCTGACTTTC. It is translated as CASSIARARSGSGANVLTF.

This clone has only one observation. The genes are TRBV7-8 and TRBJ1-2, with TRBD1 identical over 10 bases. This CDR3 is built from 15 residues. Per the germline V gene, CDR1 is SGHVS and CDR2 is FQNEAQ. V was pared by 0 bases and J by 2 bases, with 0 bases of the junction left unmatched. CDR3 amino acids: CASSLATGGNYGYTF. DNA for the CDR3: TGTGCCAGCAGCTTAGCGACAGGGGGCAACTATGGCTACACCTTC.

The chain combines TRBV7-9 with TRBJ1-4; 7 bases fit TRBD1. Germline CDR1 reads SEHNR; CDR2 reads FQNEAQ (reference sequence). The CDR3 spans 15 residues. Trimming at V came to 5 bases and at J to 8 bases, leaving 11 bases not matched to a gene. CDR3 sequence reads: CASSRDRVSQEKLFF. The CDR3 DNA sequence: TGTGCCAGCAGCAGAGACAGGGTGTCTCAGGAAAAACTGTTTTTT.

The CDR3 coding sequence is TGCAGCGTTGAAGAAGGGGGACGGAGGTATGGCTACACCTTC. This translates into CSVEEGGRRYGYTF. The chain is built from TRBV29-1 and TRBJ1-2, with a possible D match to TRBD1 (6 bases). There are 14 residues in the CDR3. Germline V gene sequence: CDR1 SQVTM, CDR2 ANQGSEA. Trimming stripped 0 bases from V and 5 bases from J, with 13 bases between. The variable domain in full, with the rest retrieved from reference TRBV29-1 and TRBJ1-2, is SAVISQKPSRDICQRGTSLTIQCQVDSQVTMMFWYRQQPGQSLTLIATANQGSEATYESGFVIDKFPISRPNLTFSTLTVSNMSPEDSSIYLCSVEEGGRRYGYTFGSGTRLTVV.

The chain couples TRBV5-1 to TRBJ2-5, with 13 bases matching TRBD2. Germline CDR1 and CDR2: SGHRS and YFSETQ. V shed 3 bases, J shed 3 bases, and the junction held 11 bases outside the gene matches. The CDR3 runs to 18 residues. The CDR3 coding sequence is TGCGCCAGCAGCTCCTCCCCTCGGACTAGCGGGGGAAAAGAGACCCAGTACTTC. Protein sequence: CASSSSPRTSGGKETQYF.

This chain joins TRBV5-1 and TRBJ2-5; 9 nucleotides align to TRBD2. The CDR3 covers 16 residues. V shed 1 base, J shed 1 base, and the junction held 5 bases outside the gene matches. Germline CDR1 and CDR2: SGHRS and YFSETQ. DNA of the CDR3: TGCGCCAGCAGCTTGCGGGTAGCGGGGGCCCAAGAGACCCAGTACTTC. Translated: CASSLRVAGAQETQYF. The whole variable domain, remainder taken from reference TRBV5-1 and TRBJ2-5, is KAGVTQTPRYLIKTRGQQVTLSCSPISGHRSVSWYQQTPGQGLQFLFEYFSETQRNKGNFPGRFSGRQFSNSRSEMNVSTLELGDSALYLCASSLRVAGAQETQYFGPGTRLLVL.